This T cell receptor beta chain was found in a study of CD8 T cells in Susac syndrome. Germline V gene sequence: CDR1 SGHAT, CDR2 FQNNGV. The CDR3 spans 16 residues. The ends lost 2 bases at V and 4 bases at J; junction bases unmatched: 9. RNA was extracted with the RNeasy kit, and a quantity of 0.5 to 1 ug was reverse transcribed using random hexamers. TCRdb used MiXCR to reprocess the immunoSEQ multiplex PCR reads, holding one entry per CDR3 protein. The profile shows some 300,000 distinct CDR3 sequences, approximately 85% of them singletons. This chain uses TRBV11-2 with TRBJ2-5; 8 nucleotides agree with TRBD2. This TCR came from a human donor with multiple sclerosis. The source material was CD8+ T cells from PBMCs. CDR3 amino acids: CASSLRSSGRGETQYF. CDR3 bases: TGTGCCAGCAGCTTACGGTCTAGCGGGCGGGGAGAGACCCAGTACTTC.